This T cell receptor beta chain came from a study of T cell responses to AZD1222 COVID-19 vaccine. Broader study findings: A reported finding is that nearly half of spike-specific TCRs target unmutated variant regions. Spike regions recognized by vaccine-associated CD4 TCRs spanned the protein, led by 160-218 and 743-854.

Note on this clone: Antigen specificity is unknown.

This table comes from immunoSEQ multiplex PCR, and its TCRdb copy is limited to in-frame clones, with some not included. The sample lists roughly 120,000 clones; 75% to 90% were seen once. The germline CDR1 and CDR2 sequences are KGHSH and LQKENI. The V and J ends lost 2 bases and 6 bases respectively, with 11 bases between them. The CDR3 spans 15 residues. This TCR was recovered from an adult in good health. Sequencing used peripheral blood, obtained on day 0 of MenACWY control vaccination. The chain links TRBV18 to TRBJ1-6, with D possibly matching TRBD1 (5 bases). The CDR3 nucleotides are TGTGCCAGCTCACCAGAGGGCGACAGTAATTCACCCCTCCACTTT. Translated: CASSPEGDSNSPLHF. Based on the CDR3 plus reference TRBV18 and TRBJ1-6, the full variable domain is NAGVMQNPRHLVRRRGQEARLRCSPMKGHSHVYWYRQLPEEGLKFMVYLQKENIIDESGMPKERFSAEFPKEGPSILRIQQVVRGDSAAYFCASSPEGDSNSPLHFGNGTRLTVT.